The T cell receptor (beta chain) under discussion was sequenced for a study of T cell responses to AZD1222 COVID-19 vaccine (dated by TCRdb to about 2021). Context from the whole study: AZD1222 recipients whose second dose came at about 4 weeks and those whose second dose came at about 12 weeks were combined into one group, since spike-specific TCR depth and breadth did not differ between the two schedules. TCR sequencing covered fewer than 250 trial participants: roughly 200 given two doses of AZD1222 and 26 given two doses of MenACWY control vaccine. Enrollment into the trials was organized by age into subgroups of 18-55, 56-69 and 70-plus years, and those subgroups contained roughly 150, 30 and 60 TCR-sequenced participants, respectively.

Results the study describes overall, beyond this receptor: Reportedly, almost half of the unique spike-specific TCRs recognized epitopes lying outside the regions that are mutated in the B.1.351 and B.1.1.7 variants. The whole spike protein was spanned by vaccine-associated CD4 TCRs, and dominant responses were seen in regions 160-218 and 743-854. Because no samples from the day 14 peak response were available, repertoires could be characterized only after the peak T cell response. In the small 56-69-year group, the increase in depth fell short of significance, most likely because of low power. A significant rise in spike-specific TCR breadth and depth was observed after two AZD1222 doses relative to day 0 and relative to MenACWY recipients. Most participants were white British and females outnumbered males, and the authors suggested that clonal diversity may have been underestimated. Conclusions about previously exposed vaccinees are limited because only a handful of AZD1222 recipients were SARS-CoV-2 seropositive at baseline.

Regarding this clone: Its target antigen remains unknown. No much larger clonotype is one base removed from it; base qualities were not supplied.

The V end loses 7 bases and the J end loses 8 bases, and a stretch of 14 bases separates them. The germline V gene (reference sequence) supplies CDR1 LGHDT and CDR2 YNNKEL. Its CDR3 holds 12 amino acids, cysteine through phenylalanine. Only the CDR3 part of the read is kept: 36 bases, read in frame from the first base. The CDR3 regions of human TCRbeta chains were subjected to immunosequencing. For the original study's pipeline: TCRs in the repertoires were compared against a reference library of SARS-CoV-2-specific TCRs that had been generated with the MIRA antigen-specificity platform. Breadth was defined as the fraction of unique TCRs that were SARS-CoV-2-associated, and depth was defined as the fraction of total T cells that were SARS-CoV-2-associated. Using the MIRA data, each spike-specific TCR was mapped to the spike region that the TCR reacts to and placed in a CD4 or CD8 class. Log10-transformed breadth and depth values were compared by one-way ANOVA with Sidak's multiple comparisons tests. As stored in TCRdb, this immuneACCESS dataset retains in-frame rearrangements with V and J assigned. A fraction of the clones does not appear; measured against another copy, unresolved V genes explain less than half of the discrepancy, and the remainder lacks a known reason. V, J and clone size are taken as reported in that table, and D and trimming were inferred from the DNA itself. Within this sample are tens of thousands of clones, with around 80% of them counted one time only. The ten largest clonotypes hold over 40% of the sample.

Per the publication, the time point label means: baseline before first vaccination. Vaccinee samples came from UK trials COV001 and COV002, including a single-blind randomized controlled phase 2/3 trial of AZD1222 (ChAdOx1 nCoV-19) in healthy adults. Trial participant PBMC samples were collected at day 0 and day 28 after the second dose for TCRbeta chain sequencing. This clonotype was obtained from an adult in good health. The sample here was peripheral blood, taken on day 0 of AZD1222 vaccination. The V and J segments used are TRBV3-1 (or the pseudogene TRBV3-2) and TRBJ1-1, with TRBD1 perhaps the D gene, on 5 matching bases. The CDR3 amino acid sequence is: CASTSNGAEAFF. The sequence in DNA is TGTGCCAGCACCTCCAATGGGGCCGAAGCTTTCTTT.